This TCR beta chain was recovered during a study of T cell repertoires in cytomegalovirus infection. The wider study: Both a matching HLA type and CMV infection were indicated by public TCR beta signatures. General study points: Summed public TCR beta family frequency identified CMV carriers bearing the relevant HLA. Across the ex vivo response, the dominant clonotypes were HLA-C-restricted CMV-specific TCR beta clonotypes.

CDR1 MDHEN and CDR2 SYDVKM come from the germline V gene. Trimming took 5 bases from V and 10 from J; bases not matched to a gene: 7. The CDR3 totals 12 residues. Using its own MiXCR run on the reads, TCRdb lists one record per CDR3 protein. The sample records 300,000 or so distinct CDR3 sequences, 9.6% being singletons. This clonotype was counted only a few times. Its antigen is currently unknown. The chain is built from TRBV28 and TRBJ1-1; 7 nucleotides match TRBD1. Sequences were obtained from PBMCs. The sequence was obtained from a human donor in good health (CMV status not recorded). Some clones in this sample may be carry-over from other donors' samples. The CDR3, as DNA: TGTGCCAGCAGTCGGGACAGCGGTCCAGCTTTCTTT. Amino acid sequence: CASSRDSGPAFF.